A selection of T cell receptor beta chains follows, all from one sample in a study of blood T cell repertoires in COVID-19. Libraries were prepared by immunoSEQ multiplex PCR; TCRdb keeps only in-frame clonotypes and omits some of them. This sample has a few hundred thousand clones, with around 89% found just once. The sample was peripheral blood. The receptors derive from a woman aged 25-40 years who had recovered from COVID-19. The CDR3 runs from the conserved cysteine through the conserved F or W. Each record gives: clone size, V gene, D gene, J gene, CDR3 length, CDR3 protein, CDR3 DNA. A D gene is named only where the DNA matches it firmly. Part of the rows lack a size; the others show once, few, many or a class for expanded clones.

.	TRBV11-2	.	TRBJ1-4	14	CASSWGVSNEKLFF	TGTGCCAGCAGCTGGGGGGTGTCTAATGAAAAACTGTTTTTT
.	TRBV28	TRBD1	TRBJ1-2	15	CASSSTGARNYGYTF	TGTGCCAGCAGTTCTACAGGGGCGAGAAACTATGGCTACACCTTC
.	TRBV20-1	.	TRBJ1-3	13	CSASINSGNTIYF	TGCAGTGCTAGTATTAACTCTGGAAACACCATATATTTT
.	TRBV4-3	TRBD1	TRBJ1-2	16	CASSQPNDRDEYGYTF	TGCGCCAGCAGCCAACCTAATGACAGGGACGAGTATGGCTACACCTTC
.	TRBV5-1	TRBD1	TRBJ1-1	15	CASSLGAGGRTEAFF	TGCGCCAGCAGCCTCGGAGCAGGGGGACGCACTGAAGCTTTCTTT
.	TRBV19	.	TRBJ1-2	13	CASRLGGVYGYTF	TGTGCCAGTAGGCTCGGAGGGGTCTATGGCTACACCTTC
once	TRBV14	TRBD2	TRBJ2-1	17	CASSPQAGPLALREQFF	TGTGCCAGCAGCCCTCAAGCGGGACCATTGGCCCTGCGGGAGCAGTTCTTC
.	TRBV5-1	TRBD1	TRBJ2-7	14	CASSSTGQGYEQYF	TGCGCCAGCAGCAGTACGGGACAGGGCTACGAGCAGTACTTC
.	TRBV7-9	TRBD1	TRBJ2-5	18	CASSFKVQGTGIFKTQYF	TGTGCCAGCAGCTTTAAAGTTCAAGGGACAGGGATTTTTAAGACCCAGTACTTC
.	TRBV5-1	.	TRBJ1-2	13	CASSFDSNYGYTF	TGCGCCAGCAGCTTTGACAGCAACTATGGCTACACCTTC
.	TRBV19	TRBD2	TRBJ2-3	15	CASMARGDRTDTQYF	TGTGCCAGTATGGCCCGGGGGGATAGGACAGATACGCAGTATTTT
medium-sized	TRBV28	TRBD1	TRBJ2-2	13	CASSHRGSGELFF	TGTGCCAGCAGTCACAGGGGGTCCGGGGAGCTGTTTTTT
.	TRBV4-1	.	TRBJ2-7	14	CASSQGDFSYEQYF	TGCGCCAGCAGCCAGGGGGACTTCTCCTACGAGCAGTACTTC
.	TRBV5-1	.	TRBJ2-5	15	CASSLETRWQETQYF	TGCGCCAGCAGCTTGGAGACTAGGTGGCAAGAGACCCAGTACTTC
.	TRBV7-2	.	TRBJ1-5	15	CASSRLMGAGQPQHF	TGTGCCAGCAGCCGCCTTATGGGCGCGGGTCAGCCCCAGCATTTT
.	TRBV20-1	.	TRBJ1-6	11	CSARAGVPLHF	TGCAGTGCTAGGGCTGGAGTACCCCTCCACTTT
.	TRBV2	TRBD1	TRBJ1-2	13	CASSVGQGYGYTF	TGTGCCAGCAGTGTCGGACAGGGGTATGGCTACACCTTC